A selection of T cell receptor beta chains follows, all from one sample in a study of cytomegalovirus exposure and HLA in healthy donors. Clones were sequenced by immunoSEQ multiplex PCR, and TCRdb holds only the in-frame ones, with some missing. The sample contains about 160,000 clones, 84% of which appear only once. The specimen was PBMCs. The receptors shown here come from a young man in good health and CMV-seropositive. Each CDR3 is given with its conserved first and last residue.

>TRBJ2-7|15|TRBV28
CASSLSQGVSYEQYF
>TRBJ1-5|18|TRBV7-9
CASSRTQGLGYSNQPQHF
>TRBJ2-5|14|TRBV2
CASRPGQGWETQYF
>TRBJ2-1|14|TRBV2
CASSRDRGYNEQFF
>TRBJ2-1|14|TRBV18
CASSLGRENNEQFF
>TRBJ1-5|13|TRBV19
CASSTAGSQPQHF
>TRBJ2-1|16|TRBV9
CASSVSSRGSYNEQFF
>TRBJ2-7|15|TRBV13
CASSSLTDPAYEQYF
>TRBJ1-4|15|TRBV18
CASSPGHRGDEKLFF
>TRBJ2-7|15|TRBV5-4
CASSFDGRDTYEQYF
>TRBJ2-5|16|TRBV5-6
CASSAWTSGDVETQYF
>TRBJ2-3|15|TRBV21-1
CASSVTGESNDTQYF
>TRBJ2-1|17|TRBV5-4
CASSLPPSGTGLNEQFF
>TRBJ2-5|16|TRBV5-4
CASSPGSGRAEETQYF
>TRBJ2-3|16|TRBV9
CASSPRGGGGTDTQYF
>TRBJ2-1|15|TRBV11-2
CASTGTSGRYNEQFF
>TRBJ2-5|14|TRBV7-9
CASSPQTGVETQYF
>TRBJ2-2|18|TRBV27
CASSLSGTGDSNTGELFF
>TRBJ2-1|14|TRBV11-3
CASSSGLAYNEQFF
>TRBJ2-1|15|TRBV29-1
CSVPPGTSGYNEQFF
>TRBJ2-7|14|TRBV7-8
CASSPRQGSYEQYF
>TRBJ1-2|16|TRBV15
CATSRDLAGLEYGYTF
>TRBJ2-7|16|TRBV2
CASSEPGAGAAYEQYF
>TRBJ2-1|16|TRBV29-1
CSVEPRTSGRPGEQFF
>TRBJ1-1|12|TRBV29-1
CSAGTPNTEAFF
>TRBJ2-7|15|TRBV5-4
CASSLARGLAGEQYF
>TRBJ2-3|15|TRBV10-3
CAIRGGKLSTDTQYF
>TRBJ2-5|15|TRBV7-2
CASSPDRGFQETQYF
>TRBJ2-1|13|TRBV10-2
CASSPDYYNEQFF
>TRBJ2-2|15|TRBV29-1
CSVPSGSGDTGELFF
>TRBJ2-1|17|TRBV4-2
CASSQGGRGIVFGSRVF
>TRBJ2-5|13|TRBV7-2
CASSRGVGETQYF
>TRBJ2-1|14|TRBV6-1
CASRGGSKYNEQFF
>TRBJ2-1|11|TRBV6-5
CASSARGEQFF
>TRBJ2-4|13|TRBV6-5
CASYAGDKNIQYF
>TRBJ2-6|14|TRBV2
CASSERAGANVLTF
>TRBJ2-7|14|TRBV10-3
CAIRQTGIGREQYF
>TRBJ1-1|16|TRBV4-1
CASSQRRRGLNTEAFF
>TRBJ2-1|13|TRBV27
CASRPTNDRQQFF
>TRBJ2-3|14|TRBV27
CASSFTGGLYTQYF
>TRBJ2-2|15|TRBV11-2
CASSLAGTNTGELFF
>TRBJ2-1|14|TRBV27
CASAPLADNNEQFF
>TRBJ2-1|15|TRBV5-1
CASSLDGTTHNEQFF
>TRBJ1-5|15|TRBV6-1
CASTRQGEGNQPQHF
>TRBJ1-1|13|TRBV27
CASSSSVISEAFF
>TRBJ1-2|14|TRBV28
CASSTDTGVYGYTF
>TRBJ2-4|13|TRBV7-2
CASSQDRDDIQYF
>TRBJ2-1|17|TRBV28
CASTSGGSQDSYNEQFF